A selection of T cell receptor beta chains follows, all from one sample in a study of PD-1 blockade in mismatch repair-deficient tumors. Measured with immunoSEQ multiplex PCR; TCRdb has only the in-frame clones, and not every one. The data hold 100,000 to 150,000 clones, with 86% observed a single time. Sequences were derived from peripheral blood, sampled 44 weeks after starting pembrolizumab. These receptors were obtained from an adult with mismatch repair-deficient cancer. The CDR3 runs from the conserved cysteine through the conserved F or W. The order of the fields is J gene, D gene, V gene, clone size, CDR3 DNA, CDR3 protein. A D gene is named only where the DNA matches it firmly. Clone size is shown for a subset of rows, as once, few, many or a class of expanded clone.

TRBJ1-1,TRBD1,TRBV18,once,TGTGCCAGCTCAAGCATGGACAGGGTAATTTTCCTGAACACTGAAGCTTTCTTT,CASSSMDRVIFLNTEAFF
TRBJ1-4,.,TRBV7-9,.,TGTGCCAGCAGCCCACGGACAGATGCAACTAATGAAAAACTGTTTTTT,CASSPRTDATNEKLFF
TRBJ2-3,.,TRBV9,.,TGTGCCAGCAGCTACGGGACATTTAGCACAGATACGCAGTATTTT,CASSYGTFSTDTQYF
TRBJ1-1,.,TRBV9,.,TGTGCCAGCAGCGTAGAGGTCTATTACACTGAAGCTTTCTTT,CASSVEVYYTEAFF
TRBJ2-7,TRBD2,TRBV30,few,TGTGCCTGGAGCGGAACTAGCGGGAGAAGCAGCAAGCAGTACTTC,CAWSGTSGRSSKQYF
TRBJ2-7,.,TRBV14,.,TGTGCCAGCGGGACCAAATCCTACGAGCAGTACTTC,CASGTKSYEQYF
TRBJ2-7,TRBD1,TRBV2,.,TGTGCCAGAGTTGGACAGGGATACGAGCAGTACTTC,CARVGQGYEQYF
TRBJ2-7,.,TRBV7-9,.,TGTGCCAGCAGTCGTAGGGCCACTCACTACGAGCAGTACTTC,CASSRRATHYEQYF
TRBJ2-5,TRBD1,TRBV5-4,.,TGTGCCAGCAGCCAAGATGTAGGGGGCGCAGAGACCCAGTACTTC,CASSQDVGGAETQYF
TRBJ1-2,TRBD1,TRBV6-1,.,TGTGCCAGCAGTGAAGCGCGTACAGGGGGCTCCTATGGCTACACCTTC,CASSEARTGGSYGYTF
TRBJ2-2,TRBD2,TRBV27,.,TGTGCCAGCAGTTGGCTAGCGGGCTCGGGAGGCACCGGGGAGCTGTTTTTT,CASSWLAGSGGTGELFF
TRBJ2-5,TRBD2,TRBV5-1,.,TGCGCCAGCACCTTGGTGGGACTAGCGGGGCAAGAGACCCAGTACTTC,CASTLVGLAGQETQYF
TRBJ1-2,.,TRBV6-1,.,TGTGCCAGCAGTGCGAACCTTGGGGATGGCTACACCTTC,CASSANLGDGYTF
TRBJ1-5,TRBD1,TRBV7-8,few,TGTGCCAGCAGCTTAGGTGTACAGGGGGTAAGCAATCAGCCCCAGCATTTT,CASSLGVQGVSNQPQHF
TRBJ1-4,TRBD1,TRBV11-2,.,TGTGCCAGCAGCTTAGGACAGGGGACTAATGAAAAACTGTTTTTT,CASSLGQGTNEKLFF